Listed below are T cell receptor beta chains from one sample, sequenced in a study of cytomegalovirus exposure and HLA in healthy donors. This table comes from immunoSEQ multiplex PCR, and its TCRdb copy is limited to in-frame clones, with some not included. In the table there are 150,000 to 200,000 clones, approximately 70% of which are singletons. Source material: PBMCs. These receptors came from a man aged 35 to 55 in good health and CMV-seropositive. CDR3s leave out the opening cysteine and the closing phenylalanine or tryptophan. Fields, in order: D gene, V gene, CDR3 protein. The D gene is left open where the match is weak.

D: .; V: TRBV12-5; CDR3: ASGLGLYNEQF
D: .; V: TRBV18; CDR3: ASSPQVTEKNSPLH
D: .; V: TRBV6-1; CDR3: ASSEARTYGYT
D: .; V: TRBV6-6; CDR3: ASRPTGSNEKLF
D: TRBD2; V: TRBV6-1; CDR3: ASSETLISGGFYEQY
D: .; V: TRBV27; CDR3: ASSSLYNEQF
D: .; V: TRBV7-2; CDR3: ASSLPPGNTIY
D: TRBD1; V: TRBV7-2; CDR3: ASSDRVGQPQH
D: .; V: TRBV7-2; CDR3: ASSPGGGALNTEAF
D: TRBD2; V: TRBV27; CDR3: ASSIRTSGGLNTGELF
D: .; V: TRBV27; CDR3: ASSPGPRRGYEQY
D: TRBD1; V: TRBV7-3; CDR3: ASSPRQGSKNIQY
D: TRBD1; V: TRBV4-3; CDR3: ASSRDRTSEQY
D: .; V: TRBV6-1; CDR3: ASSSTYSYEQY
D: TRBD1; V: TRBV5-4; CDR3: ASSPTGTVSGNTIY
D: .; V: TRBV4-2; CDR3: ASSQDEVLAIADTQY
D: TRBD1; V: TRBV5-1; CDR3: ASSLEFSGWGQQEAF
D: .; V: TRBV18; CDR3: ASSPLGTENTEAF
D: TRBD1; V: TRBV6-1; CDR3: ASSESDRGQGYT
D: .; V: TRBV4-2; CDR3: ASTAEDTQY
D: TRBD1; V: TRBV7-2; CDR3: ASSFTPGGSYEQY
D: TRBD1; V: TRBV5-6; CDR3: ASSRGQGDYGYT
D: TRBD1; V: TRBV11-2; CDR3: ASSLGTDRGIEPQH
D: .; V: TRBV7-9; CDR3: ASNWVRDTQY
D: .; V: TRBV4-3; CDR3: ASSQGQSGYT
D: .; V: TRBV14; CDR3: ASSLLGSRPQETQY
D: TRBD1; V: TRBV6-5; CDR3: ASSFGTGRNSPLH
D: TRBD2; V: TRBV2; CDR3: ASSDGLADEQY
D: TRBD2; V: TRBV6-1; CDR3: ASSEVGLGRETQY